Listed below are T cell receptor beta chains from one sample, sequenced in a study of T cells in Graves' hyperthyroidism and ophthalmopathy. TCRdb called the multiplex PCR reads again in MiXCR, with one record for every CDR3 protein. The sample consists of roughly 560,000 distinct CDR3 sequences, 14% to 15% of them appearing once. The sequenced sample was blood. Receptors originate from a middle-aged woman with Graves' ophthalmopathy. Each CDR3 is given with its conserved first and last residue. The D gene is left open where the match is weak. The size field is filled for only some rows; it gives once, few, many or a size class.

j_call cdr3_length clone_size d_call v_call cdr3_aa cdr3_nt
TRBJ1-2 14 NA NA TRBV27 CASGTDGWAYGYTF TGTGCCAGCGGCACGGACGGATGGGCTTATGGCTACACCTTC
TRBJ2-2 15 NA NA TRBV18 CASSPPLGYTGELFF TGTGCCAGCTCACCACCGTTGGGGTACACCGGGGAGCTGTTTTTT
TRBJ1-3 14 many TRBD1 TRBV20-1 CSALDRVTGNTIYF TGCAGTGCCCTGGACAGGGTAACTGGAAACACCATATATTTT
TRBJ2-7 16 NA TRBD2 TRBV18 CASSPLAGEGSYEQYF TGTGCCAGCTCCCCTCTAGCGGGAGAGGGGTCCTACGAGCAGTACTTC
TRBJ2-7 16 many TRBD1 TRBV11-2 CASSPGPGQGISEQYF TGTGCCAGCAGCCCTGGTCCGGGACAGGGGATTTCCGAGCAGTACTTC
TRBJ2-7 14 many TRBD2 TRBV7-6 CASSLLLAGVEQYF TGTGCCAGCAGCTTATTACTAGCGGGAGTCGAGCAGTACTTC
TRBJ2-4 17 NA NA TRBV7-2 CASSPSWGELAKNIQYF TGTGCCAGCAGCCCCTCGTGGGGGGAACTAGCCAAAAACATTCAGTACTTC
TRBJ1-3 14 few NA TRBV7-2 CASSPGRAGNTIYF TGTGCCAGCAGCCCCGGAAGGGCTGGAAACACCATATATTTT
TRBJ2-7 15 few NA TRBV4-1 CASSQDRMASHEQYF TGCGCCAGCAGCCAGGACCGGATGGCGAGCCACGAGCAGTACTTC
TRBJ2-2 14 few NA TRBV6-1 CASRSSGNTGELFF TGTGCCAGCAGGAGCTCCGGGAACACCGGGGAGCTGTTTTTT
TRBJ2-7 18 NA TRBD1 TRBV5-1 CASSPQRTGPAKTYEQYF TGCGCCAGCAGCCCGCAGAGGACAGGGCCTGCTAAAACCTACGAGCAGTACTTC
TRBJ1-1 12 NA NA TRBV6-2/TRBV6-3 CASSLGGGKAFF TGTGCCAGCAGTCTCGGCGGGGGGAAAGCTTTCTTT
TRBJ2-5 15 NA TRBD2 TRBV7-2 CASSSFGRAWETQYF TGTGCCAGCAGCTCCTTCGGGAGGGCGTGGGAGACCCAGTACTTC
TRBJ1-6 14 many NA TRBV28 CASQGGGERSPLHF TGTGCCAGCCAGGGAGGGGGAGAAAGGTCACCCCTCCACTTT
TRBJ2-7 15 many TRBD2 TRBV29-1 CSVEDPGRGRHEQYF TGCAGCGTTGAAGATCCTGGGAGGGGTCGTCACGAGCAGTACTTC
TRBJ1-5 14 many TRBD1 TRBV18 CASSVRQGHQPQHF TGTGCCAGCTCAGTCCGACAGGGTCATCAGCCCCAGCATTTT
TRBJ1-5 13 many NA TRBV18 CASSPGGNQPQHF TGTGCCAGCAGCCCAGGGGGCAATCAGCCCCAGCATTTT
TRBJ1-2 15 few NA TRBV6-1 CASNPGSLDSSGYTF TGTGCCAGCAACCCGGGAAGTCTAGACAGCAGTGGCTACACCTTC
TRBJ2-7 15 NA NA TRBV6-4 CASSEDRTSRYEQYF TGTGCCAGCAGTGAAGATAGAACTAGCCGTTACGAGCAGTACTTC
TRBJ1-1 13 many TRBD1 TRBV15 CATANRGATEAFF TGTGCCACCGCAAACAGGGGGGCCACTGAAGCTTTCTTT
TRBJ2-7 17 many TRBD2 TRBV11-2 CASSSGTSGSVGYEQYF TGTGCCAGCAGCTCAGGGACTAGCGGGAGTGTAGGCTACGAGCAGTACTTC
TRBJ1-2 13 few TRBD1 TRBV20-1 CSAARGPDYGYTF TGCAGTGCCGCTAGGGGGCCGGACTATGGCTACACCTTC
TRBJ2-5 17 few TRBD1 TRBV11-2 CASSRAGQGGGQETQYF TGTGCCAGCAGCCGGGCCGGACAGGGGGGTGGCCAAGAGACCCAGTACTTC
TRBJ2-5 18 NA TRBD2 TRBV6-1 CASRGPPTSGKAGETQYF TGTGCCAGCAGGGGGCCGCCGACTAGCGGGAAGGCGGGGGAGACCCAGTACTTC
TRBJ2-7 15 many NA TRBV9 CASSPGSRSSYEQYF TGTGCCAGCAGCCCTGGGAGCCGAAGCTCCTACGAGCAGTACTTC
TRBJ1-2 12 many NA TRBV20-1 CSASGDSYGYTF TGCAGTGCCTCGGGAGACTCCTATGGCTACACCTTC
TRBJ2-5 17 many TRBD2 TRBV6-9 CASSYRGGGSDEETQYF TGTGCCAGCAGTTATCGGGGCGGCGGGAGTGATGAAGAGACCCAGTACTTC
TRBJ1-1 13 few TRBD1 TRBV6-5 CASSLSDRAEAFF TGTGCCAGCAGTCTCTCGGACAGGGCTGAAGCTTTCTTT
TRBJ2-5 15 many NA TRBV7-3 CASSLRQGHQETQYF TGTGCCAGCAGCTTAAGGCAGGGGCATCAAGAGACCCAGTACTTC